These 29 T cell receptor beta chains were sequenced from one sample in a study of OX40 agonist ivuxolimab in advanced cancers. Produced via immunoSEQ multiplex PCR; TCRdb's table is partial and in-frame only. The sample lists around 70,000 clones; about four fifths were seen once. The sample in question was CD4+ or CD8+ T cells sorted from blood, obtained in a trial of the OX40 agonist ivuxolimab. These receptors came from an adult with an advanced solid tumor such as melanoma, head and neck, liver or kidney cancer.

As DNA, the CDR3 is TGTGCCAGCAGCCCCTTGAGACAGGGCCGCACCGGGGAGCTGTTTTTT. Its translation: CASSPLRQGRTGELFF. J is TRBJ2-2 and V is TRBV5-6; TRBD1 matches at 7 bases. Germline V gene data show CDR1 as SGHDT and CDR2 as YYEEEE. Unmatched junction bases numbered 10, after V lost 4 bases and J lost 4 bases. The CDR3 consists of 16 residues. The variable domain in full, with the rest retrieved from reference TRBV5-6 and TRBJ2-2, is DAGVTQSPTHLIKTRGQQVTLRCSPKSGHDTVSWYQQALGQGPQFIFQYYEEEERQRGNFPDRFSGHQFPNYSSELNVNALLLGDSALYLCASSPLRQGRTGELFFGEGSRLTVL.

This chain joins TRBV6-1 and TRBJ2-1; D is perhaps TRBD1 or TRBD2 (6 bases each). Deletions cut 2 bases from V and 13 bases from J, with 15 bases between. Looked up from germline, CDR1 is MNHNS and CDR2 is SASEGT. CDR3 length equals 13 residues. CDR3 sequence: CASSEMGGVKQFF. CDR3 nucleotides: TGTGCCAGCAGTGAAATGGGGGGCGTGAAACAGTTCTTC.

V and J are TRBV5-1 and TRBJ1-6; TRBD1 agrees at 8 bases. V gave up 6 bases and J gave up 5 bases; unmatched junction bases: 7. The CDR3 has 15 amino acids. In germline, CDR1 is SGHRS, CDR2 YFSETQ. CDR3 protein: CASKYRGSDNSPLHF. Written as DNA, the CDR3 is TGCGCCAGCAAATACAGGGGGAGCGATAATTCACCCCTCCACTTT.

The chain couples TRBV10-3 to TRBJ2-2, with D unresolved. The germline V gene has CDR1 ENHRY and CDR2 SYGVKD. V was pared by 4 bases and J by 1 base, with 10 bases between. This CDR3 has 15 amino acids. The CDR3 sequence: CAISATSMNTGELFF. The CDR3, as DNA: TGTGCCATCAGTGCTACATCCATGAACACCGGGGAGCTGTTTTTT.

This chain links TRBV18 with TRBJ2-1; 14 bases fit TRBD2. The CDR3 covers 15 residues. V shed 4 bases, J shed 12 bases, and the junction held 8 bases outside the gene matches. The germline V gene encodes CDR1 KGHSH and CDR2 LQKENI. The CDR3 DNA sequence: TGTGCCAGCTCACTCCCGGGACTAGCGGGAGAGGGGCAGTTCTTC. Protein: CASSLPGLAGEGQFF.

Details on this clone: At one of its ends the junction is not consistent with the germline gene, which may arise from a read error. The rearrangement uses TRBV7-7 and TRBJ2-7; 10 bases are shared with TRBD2. Germline V gene data show CDR1 as SSHAT and CDR2 as FNYEAQ (reference sequence). The length of the CDR3 is 15 residues. CDR3 sequence (DNA): TGTGCTAGCAGCTGGGAGCGGGGGGGCGTCGACGAGCAGTACTTC. It specifies CASSWERGGVDEQYF.

The chain links TRBV27 to TRBJ2-7; 7 bases are a match to TRBD1. The CDR3 sequence is 14 residues long. Trimming removed 7 bases from V and 3 bases from J; junction bases left unmatched: 9. CDR1 and CDR2 (germline): MNHEY, SMNVEV (reference sequence). Written as DNA, the CDR3 is TGTGCCAGCACTTATCCGACAGGGAACTACGAGCAGTACTTC. Translating it yields CASTYPTGNYEQYF.

This clone was seen once. The genes are TRBV6-6 and TRBJ2-1, with TRBD1 matching over 7 bases. Trimming at V came to 10 bases and at J to 4 bases, leaving 10 bases not matched to a gene. The CDR3 has 14 residues. Germline loops: CDR1 MNHNY, CDR2 SVGAGI (reference sequence). As DNA, the CDR3 is TGTGCCACCTCCCCCCGGGGACAGTACAATGAGCAGTTCTTC. Translation: CATSPRGQYNEQFF.

V is TRBV6-6 and J is TRBJ2-5; 7 bases align to TRBD2. This CDR3 region has 14 residues. J lost 1 base, V lost 6 bases, and 5 bases had no gene match. The germline V gene has CDR1 MNHNY and CDR2 SVGAGI (reference sequence). The DNA for the CDR3 is TGTGCCAGCAGCCCAAGGACTAGCCAAGAGACCCAGTACTTC. Its translation is CASSPRTSQETQYF.

The chain has TRBV6-5 and TRBJ1-2, with TRBD1 identical over 7 bases. Germline CDR1 reads MNHEY; CDR2 reads SVGAGI. The length of the CDR3 is 14 residues. The V segment lost 6 bases and the J segment 0 bases; nucleotides outside the gene matches: 4. The CDR3 region has the DNA TGTGCCAGCAGAGCGGACAGGTCTAACTATGGCTACACCTTC. Amino acid sequence: CASRADRSNYGYTF.

This clone appeared a single time. The rearrangement joins TRBV2 to TRBJ1-5, with 8 bases matching TRBD1. The V gene end was trimmed by 6 bases and the J gene end by 0 bases; junction bases not matched to a gene: 7. Germline loops: CDR1 SNHLY, CDR2 FYNNEI. This CDR3 contains 16 residues. CDR3 sequence reads: CASRSGTGDSNQPQHF. The DNA of the CDR3 is TGTGCCAGCAGATCCGGGACAGGCGATAGCAATCAGCCCCAGCATTTT.

The chain combines TRBV6-5 with TRBJ2-1, with D tentatively TRBD2 (6 bases). The CDR3 extends over 16 amino acids. Trimming stripped 0 bases from V and 6 bases from J, with 15 bases between. Germline V lookup: CDR1 MNHEY, CDR2 SVGAGI. The CDR3: CASSYSVLGGSNEQFF. CDR3 in DNA: TGTGCCAGCAGTTACTCCGTCCTGGGGGGTAGCAATGAGCAGTTCTTC.

The genes are TRBV18 and TRBJ1-2; TRBD1 agrees at 11 bases. J gave up 7 bases and V 2 bases, and 12 bases lay outside the gene matches. The CDR3 spans 17 residues. Germline loops: CDR1 KGHSH, CDR2 LQKENI. The CDR3 DNA reads TGTGCCAGCTCACCATCTGGATTCGGGACAGGGGGTAGTGGCTACACCTTC. It encodes CASSPSGFGTGGSGYTF.

The chain joins TRBV7-3 to TRBJ2-1; maybe TRBD1 (5 bases). Trimming removed 2 bases from V and 4 bases from J, with 6 bases in between. The CDR3 loop spans 13 amino acids. Germline V gene sequence: CDR1 SGHTA, CDR2 FQGTGA. The CDR3 nucleotides are TGTGCCAGCAGCTTAGACAGATACAATGAGCAGTTCTTC. This sequence encodes CASSLDRYNEQFF.

The CDR3 loop reads CASSLGPSASETQYF. The CDR3 nucleotides are TGTGCCAGCAGCTTAGGGCCCTCGGCCTCGGAGACCCAGTACTTC. The chain carries TRBV5-5 and TRBJ2-5; no definite D call. Germline assignment: CDR1 SGHKS and CDR2 YYEKEE (reference sequence). V was clipped by 2 bases and J by 5 bases, with 16 bases between them. This CDR3 spans 15 amino acids.

The rearrangement joins TRBV7-8 to TRBJ1-2, with 7 bases aligning to TRBD1. The CDR3 is made up of 14 amino acids. After removal of 5 bases from V and 2 bases from J, the junction contained 5 bases not matched to a gene. Germline V CDR1 and CDR2: SGHVS, FQNEAQ. The CDR3, as DNA: TGTGCCAGCAGCCGTCCGGGACAGAACTATGGCTACACCTTC. The encoded protein is CASSRPGQNYGYTF.

V usage is TRBV12-5 and J usage is TRBJ2-3; tentatively, D is TRBD1 (5 bases). V was cut by 0 bases and J by 4 bases, with 5 bases left in between. The CDR3 is made up of 13 amino acids. CDR1 and CDR2 (germline): LGHNT, FRNRAP. The CDR3 DNA follows: TGTGCTAGTGGTTTGGTAGGGGCAGATACGCAGTATTTT. It translates to CASGLVGADTQYF.

This chain joins TRBV28 and TRBJ1-2, with D possibly being TRBD1 (6 bases). The V end was cut by 6 bases, the J end by 5 bases, with 10 bases between. The germline CDR1 and CDR2 sequences are MDHEN and SYDVKM. The CDR3 contains 12 residues. Here the CDR3 DNA reads TGTGCCAGCAGGACAGGAGGATATGGCTACACCTTC. Translating it yields CASRTGGYGYTF.

This chain connects TRBV4-1 to TRBJ2-1; TRBD1 matches 8 bases. Trimming removed 2 bases from V and 0 bases from J; junction bases left unmatched: 6. Germline-derived CDR1 and CDR2 are MGHRA and YSYEKL. The CDR3 consists of 17 residues. The CDR3 DNA is TGCGCCAGCAGCCAATGGACAGGGTTAAGCTCCTACAATGAGCAGTTCTTC. This translates into CASSQWTGLSSYNEQFF.

This chain uses TRBV5-4 with TRBJ1-1, with 9 bases lining up with TRBD1. The CDR3 spans 13 residues. Germline CDR1 SGHNT, CDR2 YYREEE (reference sequence). Unmatched junction bases numbered 2, after V lost 0 bases and J lost 8 bases. The CDR3 here is CASSLDRGREAFF. The CDR3 DNA follows: TGTGCCAGCAGCTTGGACAGGGGGCGCGAAGCTTTCTTT.

The chain joins TRBV5-5 to TRBJ1-4; no firm D call. Between the trimmed V and J ends, which lost 0 bases and 3 bases, there was a span of 12 bases. Germline V CDR1 and CDR2: SGHKS, YYEKEE (reference sequence). This CDR3 is 16 amino acids long. In DNA, the CDR3 is TGTGCCAGCAGCTTGGAGACGGGAAACCCTAATGAAAAACTGTTTTTT. Protein sequence: CASSLETGNPNEKLFF.

V gene TRBV5-1 combines with J gene TRBJ2-2; 8 nucleotides match TRBD2. CDR3 size: 15 residues. The J segment lost 8 bases and the V segment lost 0 bases, leaving 6 bases of the junction unmatched. Germline assignment: CDR1 SGHRS and CDR2 YFSETQ. CDR3 loop: CASSLVLAGTGELFF. CDR3 in DNA: TGCGCCAGCAGCTTGGTGCTAGCGGGTACTGGGGAGCTGTTTTTT.

The CDR3 sequence is CATSGQGERNQPQHF. The CDR3, as DNA: TGTGCCACCAGCGGACAGGGGGAGCGGAATCAGCCCCAGCATTTT. The chain carries TRBV15 and TRBJ1-5; 10 bases match TRBD1. With 5 bases clipped from V and 4 bases from J, the junction kept 5 bases outside the gene matches. Germline-derived CDR1 and CDR2 are LNHNV and YYDKDF (reference sequence). The CDR3 spans 15 residues.

The gene calls are TRBV7-2 and TRBJ2-2; the match to TRBD2 covers 12 bases. J gave up 4 bases and V 5 bases, and 5 bases lay outside the gene matches. Germline V gene sequence: CDR1 SGHTA, CDR2 FQGNSA. This CDR3 has 16 amino acids. CDR3 sequence reads: CASSHGLAGPTGELFF. The CDR3 region has the DNA TGTGCCAGCAGCCACGGACTAGCGGGACCCACCGGGGAGCTGTTTTTT.

The rearrangement links TRBV11-3 to TRBJ2-1; maybe TRBD2 (5 bases). V lost 2 bases, J lost 8 bases, and 16 bases lay in between. Germline lookup yields CDR1 SGHNT and CDR2 YENEEA. The CDR3 contains 15 residues. The CDR3 sequence: CASSLSWTAEDEQFF. In DNA form, the CDR3 reads TGTGCCAGCAGCTTATCATGGACGGCGGAGGATGAGCAGTTCTTC.

This clone was found once. The chain has TRBV2 and TRBJ1-5; D is unclear. V was shortened by 5 bases and J by 7 bases, with 12 bases between the two germline ends. Per the germline V gene, CDR1 is SNHLY and CDR2 is FYNNEI. The CDR3 is 13 residues long. The CDR3 spells CASSFGLGQPQHF. The CDR3 DNA sequence: TGTGCCAGCAGTTTCGGGTTGGGACAGCCCCAGCATTTT.

The CDR3 is CASTLGTPGANVLTF. In DNA, the CDR3 is TGTGCCAGTACTTTGGGGACTCCTGGGGCCAACGTCCTGACTTTC. The genes are TRBV19 and TRBJ2-6; D possibly corresponds to TRBD2 (6 bases). In germline, CDR1 is LNHDA, CDR2 SQIVND (reference sequence). The CDR3 covers 15 residues. V was trimmed by 7 bases and J by 2 bases, leaving 12 bases between them.

The rearrangement joins TRBV6-1 to TRBJ1-1; 10 positions match TRBD1. V shed 6 bases and J 10 bases; nucleotides not matched to a gene: 8. CDR1 is MNHNS and CDR2 is SASEGT in the germline V gene. This CDR3 region has 13 residues. As DNA, the CDR3 is TGTGCCAGCAGACCCCGGGACAGGGGTACAGCTTTCTTT. Protein: CASRPRDRGTAFF.

This clone was found a few times. The chain is built from TRBV30 and TRBJ1-5, with D uncertain. The germline V gene encodes CDR1 GTSNPN and CDR2 SVGIG (reference sequence). V lost 0 bases and J lost 6, with 9 bases in between. This CDR3 has 13 amino acids. CDR3 residues: CAWSVSRVQPQHF. In nucleotides, the CDR3 is TGTGCCTGGAGTGTCTCAAGAGTTCAGCCCCAGCATTTT. The complete variable domain, with remaining parts taken from reference TRBV30 and TRBJ1-5, reads SQTIHQWPATLVQPVGSPLSLECTVEGTSNPNLYWYRQAAGRGLQLLFYSVGIGQISSEVPQNLSASRPQDRQFILSSKKLLLSDSGFYLCAWSVSRVQPQHFGDGTRLSIL.